The entry below describes one T cell receptor (beta chain). This clone has a single count. Its recognized antigen is unknown. There are no base qualities to consult, and no much larger clone falls within one base. CD4+ T cells from unexposed donors were collected before the COVID-19 pandemic (2011-2018). The EasySep CD4+ T cell isolation kit was used to isolate CD4+ T cells once the cultures had run for under twelve days. As cell numbers permitted, CD4+ T cells from unexposed donors were tested for reactivity to SARS-CoV-2 S and N and to four common cold coronavirus spike pools. Each well received approximately 2 million PBMCs, cultured in IMDM supplemented with approximately 5.3% human AB serum and about 10 IU/ml IL-2. Half of the culture medium was replaced with fresh IL-2-containing medium on days 3 and 7. In general, every peptide culture condition was set up in three replicate wells. The leukapheresis product used for the unexposed donors was purchased from a commercial source. Ficoll-Paque PLUS gradient centrifugation was used to isolate PBMCs from either whole blood or leukapheresis product. PBMCs were either cryopreserved at -140 degrees C or used fresh in the expansion assay. The QIAamp Micro DNA Kit was used to extract genomic DNA from the CD4+ T cells.

The record originates from a study of CD4 T cells in relation to SARS-CoV-2 and coronaviruses (dated by TCRdb to the early 2020s). Regarding the complete study: In the ViraFEST assay, PBMCs were cultured with antigen for 9 to 10 days, after which TCR beta CDR3s were sequenced to identify clonal expansions specific to the antigen. Using patient-derived lymphoblastoid cell lines, the shared crossreactive spike epitopes were mapped to their HLA restriction. The study assessed, at the TCR clonotype level, memory CD4+ T cell crossreactivity between SARS-CoV-2 and common cold coronavirus spike proteins. Expansion assays from other donors in the study were sequenced with a different, Illumina-based TCR-beta assay. Samples from a few pre-COVID donors and the naive versus memory experiments were sequenced with the Adaptive Biotechnologies TCR-sequencing kit; other data were Illumina-based. An HIV-1 Nef peptide pool or a culture without peptide was used as the negative reference condition. Study-wide conclusions, independent of this receptor: In roughly two thirds of donors, memory CD4+ clonotypes turned up that crossrecognized SARS-CoV-2 and at least one common cold coronavirus spike. Since the crossreactivity analysis centred on spike protein, crossreactivity against other viral proteins was not assessed. Crossreactive clones showed significantly weaker SARS-CoV-2-driven expansion than monoreactive clones, consistent with antigenic imprinting. The study was constrained by small numbers of patients and of tested TCRs. Pre-pandemic and post-infection samples were not both contributed by any donor, so tracing of the source of pre-existing responses was limited.

The library was generated by the immunoSEQ multiplex PCR assay. The original methods were these. Preprocessing removed nonproductive sequences and CDR3s not starting with C, not ending with F or W, or shorter than 7 amino acids. Antigen-specific clonotypes were called with the MANAFEST web app, based on expansion relative to reference and other culture wells. To be counted as positive, a clone had to show significant expansion compared with the reference culture, at an FDR below 0.05, in 2 of 3 replicate wells. A further requirement for positive clones was significant expansion compared with all other tandem wells, along with an odds ratio above 5. Pairwise Levenshtein distance, computed with the stringdist R package after three terminal residues were trimmed from each end, was used as the measure of CDR3 homology. Not all clones reach the TCRdb copy of this immuneACCESS table, which keeps in-frame sequences only. Checked studies attribute under half of the gap to unresolved V genes and leave the rest unexplained. The V and J calls and clone size come from that table; D and trimming were worked out from the DNA. The sample table lists 20,000 to 25,000 clones, about three quarters of them with a count of one. About a sixth of the sample is taken by the ten largest.

The sample taken for sequencing was CD4+ T cells from PBMCs, cultured in vitro. This receptor was identified in a human donor in good health.

The DNA sequence is as follows: TGTGCCAGCAGCTGGGACGGGGTTATGTCGTTGGGGGAGCTGTTTTTT. Its translation is CASSWDGVMSLGELFF. The chain is encoded by TRBV7-3 joined to TRBJ2-2, with the D gene possibly TRBD1 or TRBD2, each one fitting 5 bases. CDR1 and CDR2, per the germline V gene, are SGHTA and FQGTGA. From the cysteine through the phenylalanine, the CDR3 covers 16 amino acids. Of the read, only the CDR3 DNA is kept; its 48 bases are in frame from base 1. The junction shows trimming of 4 bases on V and 8 bases on J, plus 20 bases between the germline ends.